This T cell receptor beta chain was sequenced during a study of T cell changes during pregnancy in multiple sclerosis. Trimming cost V 4 bases and J 7 bases, with 13 bases left between them. The V gene's germline CDR1 is PRHDT and CDR2 FYEKMQ (reference sequence). This CDR3 contains 13 residues. The protocol was immunoSEQ multiplex PCR, while the TCRdb copy is restricted to in-frame clones and leaves out a portion. The repertoire holds 50,000 or so clones, with under 95% as singletons. The V gene is TRBV13, the J gene TRBJ1-2, with a weak D call TRBD1 (5 bases). The clonotype was recovered from a female donor in good health, enrolled as a control in a pregnancy study. Here the sequenced sample was CD4+ T cells from peripheral blood mononuclear cells, taken after pregnancy. DNA for the CDR3: TGTGCCAGCAGCTCCCGTGGGGGGAGTGGCTACACCTTC. Encoded protein: CASSSRGGSGYTF.